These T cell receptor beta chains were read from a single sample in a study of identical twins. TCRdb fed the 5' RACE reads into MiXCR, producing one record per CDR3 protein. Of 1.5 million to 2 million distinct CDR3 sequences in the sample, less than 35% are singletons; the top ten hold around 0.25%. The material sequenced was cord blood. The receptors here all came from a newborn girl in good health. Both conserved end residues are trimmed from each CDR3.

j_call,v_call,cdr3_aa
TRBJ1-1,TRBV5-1,ASSWGQGPNTEAF
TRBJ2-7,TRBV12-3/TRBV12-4,ASSLGGTNEQY
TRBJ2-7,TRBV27,ASSSGTQRAFAYEQY
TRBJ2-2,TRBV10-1,ASRASNTGELF
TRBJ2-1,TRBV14,ASSRHNEQF
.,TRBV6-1,ASKIGWRGGYEQY
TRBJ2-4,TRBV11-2,ASRPIRGTGGYSAKNIQY
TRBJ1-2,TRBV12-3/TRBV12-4,ASSFGRGGTYYGYT
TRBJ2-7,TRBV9,ASTRLGGTSSHEQY
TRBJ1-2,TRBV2,APTGGYT
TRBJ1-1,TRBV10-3,VASRGTGDTEAF
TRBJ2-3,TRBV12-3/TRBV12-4,ASSGGADAQY
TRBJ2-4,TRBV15,ATSRPSGSQNIQY
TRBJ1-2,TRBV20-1,SASLTGVGYT
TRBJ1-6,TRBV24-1,ATSDLGRAGNNSPLH
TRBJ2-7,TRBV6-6,ASSYARGRFYEQY
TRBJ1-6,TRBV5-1,ASSLGLTGPNSPLH